This is a list of T cell receptor beta chains from one sample in a study of CD4 T cell repertoires in COVID-19. Produced via immunoSEQ multiplex PCR; TCRdb's table is partial and in-frame only. The sample comprises 400 to 550 clones, roughly a quarter of which are singletons, and around 35% rests with the top ten. Their target antigens are unknown. The sample consisted of memory CD4+ T cells, cultured in vitro, taken after recovery from COVID-19. These receptors came from a human donor who had COVID-19. Both conserved end residues are part of each CDR3. Each record gives: D gene, clone size, J gene, V gene, CDR3 protein, CDR3 DNA. The D gene is left open where the match is weak. Expanded clones get a size class; other rows say once, few or many, or leave the size out.

>TRBD1|once|TRBJ2-7|TRBV14
CASSQLGQGPEQYF
TGTGCCAGCAGCCAATTGGGACAGGGGCCCGAGCAGTACTTC
>NA|large|TRBJ1-1|TRBV14
CASSLYRNTEAFF
TGTGCCAGCAGCCTCTACAGGAACACTGAAGCTTTCTTT
>NA|NA|TRBJ2-5|TRBV6-6
CASSYSRETQYF
TGTGCCAGCAGTTACTCCAGGGAGACCCAGTACTTC
>NA|NA|TRBJ1-1|TRBV9
CASSPRGSLNTEAFF
TGTGCCAGCAGCCCCAGGGGCTCCCTGAACACTGAAGCTTTCTTT
>TRBD1|large|TRBJ1-3|TRBV5-4
CASSLPTGAFGNTIYF
TGTGCCAGCAGCTTACCGACAGGGGCCTTTGGAAACACCATATATTTT
>TRBD1|NA|TRBJ1-3|TRBV28
CASSSPRGLSGNTIYF
TGTGCCAGCAGTTCCCCGAGGGGGCTCTCTGGAAACACCATATATTTT
>NA|few|TRBJ1-3|TRBV6-5
CASSSRSNSGNTIYF
TGTGCCAGCAGTTCCCGATCTAACTCTGGAAACACCATATATTTT
>NA|large|TRBJ1-3|TRBV7-2
CASTPRVPGNTIYF
TGTGCCAGCACCCCCCGGGTTCCCGGAAACACCATATATTTT
>NA|medium-sized|TRBJ1-5|TRBV19
CASSSSGLNQPQHF
TGTGCCAGTAGTAGCTCAGGGCTCAATCAGCCCCAGCATTTT
>NA|NA|TRBJ1-3|TRBV5-4
CASSTGLTGNTIYF
TGTGCCAGCAGCACCGGACTAACTGGAAACACCATATATTTT
>TRBD1|medium-sized|TRBJ2-1|TRBV11-3
CASSLGGTGSYNEQFF
TGTGCCAGCAGCTTAGGTGGGACAGGCTCCTACAATGAGCAGTTCTTC
>NA|medium-sized|TRBJ2-7|TRBV6-6
CASSDGGPYEQYF
TGTGCCAGCTCGGACGGGGGTCCCTACGAGCAGTACTTC
>NA|medium-sized|TRBJ2-2|TRBV7-2
CASSLAGASENTGELFF
TGTGCCAGCAGCTTAGCGGGGGCTAGCGAGAACACCGGGGAGCTGTTTTTT
>NA|few|TRBJ2-3|TRBV4-2
CASAHSLNRETGTQYF
TGTGCCAGCGCACATTCCCTAAATCGGGAGACAGGAACGCAGTATTTT
>NA|medium-sized|TRBJ1-2|TRBV24-1
CATSDLRADRDGYTF
TGTGCCACCAGTGATTTGCGGGCGGATAGGGATGGCTACACCTTC
>NA|large|TRBJ1-3|TRBV10-2
CASSKESSGNTIYF
TGCGCCAGCAGCAAAGAGTCGTCTGGAAACACCATATATTTT
>TRBD1|medium-sized|TRBJ2-7|TRBV19
CASSTTGGRYEQYF
TGTGCCAGTAGTACGACAGGGGGCAGGTACGAGCAGTACTTC
>NA|NA|TRBJ1-5|TRBV7-8
CASSLGVAQPQHF
TGTGCCAGCAGCTTAGGGGTGGCTCAGCCCCAGCATTTT
>TRBD1|NA|TRBJ2-7|TRBV7-8
CASSYDRASYEQYF
TGTGCCAGCAGCTACGACAGGGCCTCCTACGAGCAGTACTTC
>NA|few|TRBJ2-5|TRBV10-3
CAIRTDIQETQYF
TGTGCCATCAGGACAGATATCCAAGAGACCCAGTACTTC
>TRBD1|medium-sized|TRBJ2-7|TRBV7-9
CASSLDRVQQYF
TGTGCCAGCAGCTTGGACAGGGTTCAGCAGTACTTC
>NA|few|TRBJ2-2|TRBV12-5
CASGLEGGAGGELFF
TGTGCTAGTGGTTTGGAGGGGGGCGCGGGCGGGGAGCTGTTTTTT
>NA|few|TRBJ2-3|TRBV5-1
CASSLVAATDTQYF
TGCGCCAGCAGCTTGGTAGCAGCTACAGATACGCAGTATTTT
>NA|medium-sized|TRBJ1-3|TRBV11-2
CASSQRVSGNTIYF
TGTGCCAGCAGCCAGCGCGTCTCTGGAAACACCATATATTTT
>NA|NA|TRBJ1-3|TRBV6-5
CASSPRGVPETIYF
TGTGCCAGCAGCCCCCGGGGGGTCCCTGAAACCATATATTTT
>TRBD2|medium-sized|TRBJ2-7|TRBV7-2
CASSSRTSGSEQYF
TGTGCCAGCAGCTCCCGGACTAGCGGGAGCGAGCAGTACTTC
>TRBD1|NA|TRBJ2-3|TRBV20-1
CSATDRAADTQYF
TGCAGTGCTACTGACAGGGCGGCAGATACGCAGTATTTT
>NA|large|TRBJ1-5|TRBV19
CASTTGLGNQPQHF
TGTGCCAGTACCACAGGGTTAGGCAATCAGCCCCAGCATTTT